This T cell receptor (beta chain) was obtained from a study of T cells after posttransplantation cyclophosphamide. TCRdb's copy holds only in-frame clones and misses some; the assay was immunoSEQ multiplex PCR. The sample shows about 24,000 clones, none of them appearing just once. This clone was seen a few times. CDR1 is SEHNR and CDR2 is FQNEAQ in the germline V gene (reference sequence). This CDR3 has 16 residues. V shed 1 base, J shed 4 bases, and the junction held 5 bases outside the gene matches. The sample consisted of PBMCs. The receptor's source is a woman in her sixties in good health, CMV-negative, and a related stem cell transplant donor. The V and J genes are TRBV7-9 and TRBJ2-5; 11 bases map to TRBD2. In DNA, the CDR3 is TGTGCCAGCAGCTTAGTTCTAGCGGGAGGAGGAGAGACCCAGTACTTC. This encodes CASSLVLAGGGETQYF.